This T cell receptor beta chain was found in a study of blood T cells in healthy people across ages. Overall study findings and caveats: A roughly linear age-dependent decrease characterized TCR beta diversity per million T cells.

Note on this clonotype: Its antigen remains unidentified.

The second PCR ran about 6 to 12 cycles with a sample-barcoded 5' primer and J-beta primers. TCRdb reprocessed the 5' RACE reads via MiXCR and lists one record per CDR3 protein. Seen here are 1.4 million to 1.5 million distinct CDR3 sequences, 42% observed once, and the top ten hold 7.9%. Germline V gives CDR1 LGHNA, CDR2 YNFKEQ. CDR3 size: 17 residues. Trimming pared 0 bases from V and 2 bases from J, leaving 17 bases between. The TCR comes from a young woman in good health. The sample consisted of blood. The rearrangement joins TRBV4-2 to TRBJ2-7, with a tentative D call TRBD2 (5 bases). Here the CDR3 DNA reads TGTGCCAGCAGCCAAGATCCCGTCCGGCTAGCAACCTACGAGCAGTACTTC. It is translated as CASSQDPVRLATYEQYF.